These T cell receptor beta chains were read from a single sample in a study of blood T cell repertoires in COVID-19. Profiling relied on immunoSEQ multiplex PCR, and the TCRdb table lists in-frame clones only, not all of them. The table has tens of thousands of clones, 90% seen once. The sequenced sample was peripheral blood. These receptor sequences come from a human donor in a cohort sampled during active COVID-19. Both conserved end residues are part of each CDR3. Each record gives: CDR3 length, J gene, D gene, V gene, clone size, CDR3 protein, CDR3 DNA. The D gene is left open where the match is weak. The listing skips clone size in some rows; elsewhere it reads once, few, many or a size class.

14 TRBJ2-1 NA TRBV28 NA CASTLGARYNEQFF TGTGCCAGCACCCTCGGAGCGCGCTACAATGAGCAGTTCTTC
15 TRBJ2-5 NA TRBV4-1 NA CASSQGAAIQETQYF TGCGCCAGCAGCCAAGGGGCCGCTATCCAAGAGACCCAGTACTTC
17 TRBJ2-7 TRBD2 TRBV14 NA CASSQDLVSSGSYEQYF TGTGCCAGCAGCCAAGATTTGGTTTCTAGCGGGAGCTACGAGCAGTACTTC
12 TRBJ1-5 NA TRBV5-1 NA CASSPKNQPQHF TGCGCCAGCAGCCCCAAAAATCAGCCCCAGCATTTT
17 TRBJ2-5 TRBD2 TRBV15 NA CATSRDSTREGLETQYF TGTGCCACCAGCAGAGATTCTACGCGGGAGGGCTTGGAGACCCAGTACTTC
16 TRBJ2-1 TRBD2 TRBV28 NA CASSLFGGSFGEEQFF TGTGCCAGCAGTTTATTTGGCGGGAGCTTTGGTGAGGAGCAGTTCTTC
17 TRBJ2-7 TRBD2 TRBV7-9 NA CASSLDRLAGLTYEQYF TGTGCCAGCAGCTTGGACAGACTAGCGGGCCTTACCTACGAGCAGTACTTC
13 TRBJ2-7 NA TRBV5-5 once CASSIWPPGEQYF TGTGCCAGCAGCATCTGGCCCCCCGGGGAGCAGTACTTC
15 TRBJ1-2 TRBD1 TRBV5-4 NA CAASEPGGASYGYTF TGTGCCGCGTCCGAGCCAGGGGGCGCAAGCTATGGCTACACCTTC
13 TRBJ2-5 NA TRBV29-1 NA CSVDQGGGETQYF TGCAGCGTTGACCAGGGAGGCGGAGAGACCCAGTACTTC
12 TRBJ2-7 NA TRBV6-5 NA CASRAPSYEQYF TGTGCCAGCCGCGCACCTTCCTACGAGCAGTACTTC
16 TRBJ1-2 TRBD1 TRBV6-2/TRBV6-3 NA CASSWRPDRVTYGYTF TGTGCCAGCAGTTGGCGCCCGGACAGGGTAACCTATGGCTACACCTTC
11 TRBJ2-7 NA TRBV7-6 once CASSLTDEQYF TGTGCCAGCAGCTTGACAGACGAGCAGTACTTC
17 TRBJ2-7 NA TRBV2 NA CASSEGAAKLVVYEQYF TGTGCCAGCAGTGAAGGTGCGGCGAAACTAGTTGTCTACGAGCAGTACTTC
14 TRBJ1-5 NA TRBV6-1 NA CASSEWGGRQPQHF TGTGCCAGCAGTGAATGGGGGGGCAGGCAGCCCCAGCATTTT
15 TRBJ2-5 NA TRBV3-1/TRBV3-2 NA CASSQAGDPRETQYF TGTGCCAGCAGCCAAGCGGGAGACCCACGCGAGACCCAGTACTTC
17 TRBJ2-4 NA TRBV25-1 NA CASSPPGFGKAKNIQYF TGTGCCAGCAGCCCGCCGGGGTTTGGTAAGGCCAAAAACATTCAGTACTTC
13 TRBJ2-5 NA TRBV7-8 NA CASSLGSQETQYF TGTGCCAGCAGCTTAGGCAGCCAAGAGACCCAGTACTTC
14 TRBJ1-1 TRBD1 TRBV5-1 NA CASSGQGGGTEAFF TGCGCCAGCAGCGGACAGGGTGGTGGCACTGAAGCTTTCTTT
12 TRBJ2-5 TRBD2 TRBV3-1/TRBV3-2 NA CASSRAGETQYF TGTGCCAGCAGCCGAGCGGGGGAGACCCAGTACTTC
13 TRBJ1-2 NA TRBV5-4 once CASSFDRNYGYTF TGTGCCAGCAGCTTCGACAGAAACTATGGCTACACCTTC
13 TRBJ2-1 NA TRBV5-1 NA CASSLEVAAEQFF TGCGCCAGCAGCTTGGAGGTGGCAGCGGAGCAGTTCTTC
12 TRBJ2-7 NA TRBV19 NA CASSTTPGEQYF TGTGCCAGTAGTACGACCCCAGGGGAGCAGTACTTC
18 TRBJ1-4 NA TRBV19 NA CASSIRQRWWRIDEKLFF TGTGCCAGTAGTATTCGACAGCGTTGGTGGCGAATTGATGAAAAACTGTTTTTT
14 TRBJ1-2 TRBD1 TRBV5-6 NA CASSPQGTGYGYTF TGTGCCAGCAGCCCGCAGGGGACAGGCTATGGCTACACCTTC
13 TRBJ1-4 NA TRBV29-1 NA CSVADRRDEKLFF TGCAGCGTCGCCGACAGGAGAGATGAAAAACTGTTTTTT
12 TRBJ2-3 TRBD2 TRBV6-1 NA CASSEGLAVIGF TGTGCCAGCAGTGAAGGGCTAGCGGTGATAGGGTTT
14 TRBJ1-2 NA TRBV10-3 NA CASEARDGNYGYTF TGTGCCTCTGAAGCTAGAGACGGTAACTATGGCTACACCTTC
16 TRBJ2-5 TRBD2 TRBV11-1 NA CASSTFSGRVQETQYF TGTGCCAGCAGCACATTTAGCGGGAGGGTCCAAGAGACCCAGTACTTC
14 TRBJ1-1 NA TRBV3-1/TRBV3-2 few CASSQGRVTPEAFF TGTGCCAGCAGCCAAGGCAGGGTGACTCCTGAAGCTTTCTTT
14 TRBJ2-7 TRBD2 TRBV2 NA CASIRGSGRGEQYF TGTGCCAGCATCCGGGGGAGCGGGAGGGGCGAGCAGTACTTC
16 TRBJ1-5 NA TRBV5-6 NA CASSLMAGAPNQPQHF TGTGCCAGCAGCTTAATGGCAGGGGCGCCCAATCAGCCCCAGCATTTT
14 TRBJ1-2 NA TRBV3-1/TRBV3-2 NA CASSQTVGAYGYTF TGTGCCAGCAGCCAAACAGTTGGTGCTTATGGCTACACCTTC
13 TRBJ2-1 NA TRBV11-2 NA CASSRGQNNEQFF TGTGCCAGCAGCCGAGGACAGAACAATGAGCAGTTCTTC
19 TRBJ2-2 TRBD2 TRBV30 NA CAWSVGIGLAGFDTGELFF TGTGCCTGGAGTGTGGGTATCGGACTAGCGGGATTTGACACCGGGGAGCTGTTTTTT
15 TRBJ2-7 TRBD1 TRBV15 NA CATSRDPGQAYEQYF TGTGCCACCAGCAGAGATCCCGGACAGGCCTACGAGCAGTACTTC
15 TRBJ1-1 TRBD1 TRBV9 once CASSVVGQGATEAFF TGTGCCAGCAGCGTAGTTGGACAGGGGGCCACTGAAGCTTTCTTT
15 TRBJ1-1 NA TRBV4-1 NA CASSHSAGAFTEAFF TGCGCCAGCAGCCACTCAGCGGGAGCTTTCACTGAAGCTTTCTTT
15 TRBJ1-1 NA TRBV9 once CASSRGGAPNTEAFF TGTGCCAGCAGCAGGGGGGGGGCCCCGAACACTGAAGCTTTCTTT
17 TRBJ2-7 TRBD1 TRBV11-3 NA CASSLTHPGTGCVEQYF TGTGCCAGCAGCTTAACCCATCCCGGGACAGGGTGTGTCGAGCAGTACTTC
14 TRBJ2-2 TRBD1 TRBV28 NA CASRGQGNTGELFF TGTGCCAGCAGGGGACAGGGCAACACCGGGGAGCTGTTTTTT
16 TRBJ2-7 TRBD2 TRBV9 NA CASSGGRETVAYEQYF TGTGCCAGCAGCGGAGGGAGGGAGACTGTTGCCTACGAGCAGTACTTC
14 TRBJ2-7 NA TRBV11-3 once CASSLDGSSYEQYF TGTGCCAGCAGCTTAGACGGGAGCTCCTACGAGCAGTACTTC
15 TRBJ2-7 NA TRBV18 once CASSPYRQSPYEQYF TGTGCCAGCTCACCATATCGACAGAGCCCCTACGAGCAGTACTTC
12 TRBJ2-5 TRBD1 TRBV13 once CASSRGRETQYF TGTGCCAGCAGCAGGGGGCGAGAGACCCAGTACTTC
16 TRBJ2-5 TRBD2 TRBV7-8 NA CASSPTAGGRQETQYF TGTGCCAGCAGCCCAACAGCGGGAGGGCGGCAAGAGACCCAGTACTTC
15 TRBJ2-5 NA TRBV27 NA CASSRTGRGEETQYF TGTGCCAGCAGCCGAACAGGGAGGGGAGAAGAGACCCAGTACTTC
14 TRBJ1-1 TRBD1 TRBV2 NA CASSRDRVTTEAFF TGTGCCAGCAGCCGGGACAGGGTAACCACTGAAGCTTTCTTT